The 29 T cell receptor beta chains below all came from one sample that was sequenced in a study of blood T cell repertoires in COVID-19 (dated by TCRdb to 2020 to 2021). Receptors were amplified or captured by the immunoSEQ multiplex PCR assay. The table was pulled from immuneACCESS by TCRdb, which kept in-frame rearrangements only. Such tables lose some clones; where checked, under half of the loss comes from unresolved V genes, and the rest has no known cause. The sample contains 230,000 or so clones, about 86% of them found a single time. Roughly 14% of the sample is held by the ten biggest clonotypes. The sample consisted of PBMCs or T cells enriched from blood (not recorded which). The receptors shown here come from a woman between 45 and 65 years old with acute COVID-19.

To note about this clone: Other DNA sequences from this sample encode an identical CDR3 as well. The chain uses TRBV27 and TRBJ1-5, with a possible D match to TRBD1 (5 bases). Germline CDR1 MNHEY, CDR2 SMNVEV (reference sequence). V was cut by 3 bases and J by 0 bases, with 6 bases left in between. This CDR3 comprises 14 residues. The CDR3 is CASSFGGSNQPQHF. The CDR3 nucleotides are TGTGCCAGCAGTTTCGGGGGTAGCAATCAGCCCCAGCATTTT.

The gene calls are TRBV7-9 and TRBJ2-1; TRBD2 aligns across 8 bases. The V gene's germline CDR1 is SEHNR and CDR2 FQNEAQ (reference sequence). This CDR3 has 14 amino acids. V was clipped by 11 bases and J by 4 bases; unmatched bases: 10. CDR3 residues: CAGLRAGGYNEQFF. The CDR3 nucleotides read TGTGCCGGCCTTCGGGCGGGAGGATACAATGAGCAGTTCTTC. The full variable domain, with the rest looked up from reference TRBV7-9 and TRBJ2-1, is DTGVSQNPRHKITKRGQNVTFRCDPISEHNRLYWYRQTLGQGPEFLTYFQNEAQLEKSRLLSDRFSAERPKGSFSTLEIQRTEQGDSAMYLCAGLRAGGYNEQFFGPGTRLTVL.

Here the CDR3 reads CASSQDFGTSGINEQFF. CDR3 in DNA: TGTGCCAGCAGCCAAGATTTCGGGACTAGCGGGATCAATGAGCAGTTCTTC. V is TRBV4-2 and J is TRBJ2-1; 13 bases are shared with TRBD2. J gave up 6 bases and V 0 bases, and 5 bases lay outside the gene matches. The germline V gene has CDR1 LGHNA and CDR2 YNFKEQ. This CDR3 has 17 amino acids.

The CDR3 spells CASSNSYGLKVIKDTQYF. The CDR3 bases are TGTGCCAGCAGCAATTCCTACGGACTAAAGGTGATCAAAGATACGCAGTATTTT. The chain uses TRBV7-6 and TRBJ2-3; maybe TRBD2 (6 bases). CDR1 is SGHVS, CDR2 FNYEAQ, per germline. Trimming shortened V by 5 bases and J by 5 bases, and 26 bases separated the two germline ends. This CDR3 region has 18 residues.

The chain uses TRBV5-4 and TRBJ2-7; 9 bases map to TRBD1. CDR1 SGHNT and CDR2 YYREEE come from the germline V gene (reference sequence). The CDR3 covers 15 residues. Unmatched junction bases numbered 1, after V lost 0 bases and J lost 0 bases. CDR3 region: CASSLGQGDSYEQYF. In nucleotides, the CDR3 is TGTGCCAGCAGCTTGGGACAGGGGGACTCCTACGAGCAGTACTTC.

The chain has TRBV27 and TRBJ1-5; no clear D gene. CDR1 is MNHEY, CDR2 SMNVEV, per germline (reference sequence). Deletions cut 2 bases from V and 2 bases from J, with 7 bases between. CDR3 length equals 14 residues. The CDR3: CASSLLLGNQPQHF. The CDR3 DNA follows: TGTGCCAGCAGTTTACTATTGGGCAATCAGCCCCAGCATTTT.

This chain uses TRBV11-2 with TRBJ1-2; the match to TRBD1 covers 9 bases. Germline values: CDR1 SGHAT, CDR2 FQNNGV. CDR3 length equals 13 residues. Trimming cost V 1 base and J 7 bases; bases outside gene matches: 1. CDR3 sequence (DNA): TGTGCCAGCAGCTTAGGGGACAGGGCTGGCTACACCTTC. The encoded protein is CASSLGDRAGYTF.

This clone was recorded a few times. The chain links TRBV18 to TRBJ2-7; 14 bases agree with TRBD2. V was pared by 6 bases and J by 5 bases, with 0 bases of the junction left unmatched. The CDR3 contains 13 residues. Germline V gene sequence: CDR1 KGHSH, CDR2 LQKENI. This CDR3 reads CASSTSGRDEQYF. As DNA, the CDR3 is TGTGCCAGCTCGACTAGCGGGAGGGACGAGCAGTACTTC.

In DNA form, the CDR3 reads TGTGCCAGCTCACCACCGGAGGGGGCGATGAACACCGGGGAGCTGTTTTTT. Protein sequence: CASSPPEGAMNTGELFF. This chain connects TRBV18 to TRBJ2-2; TRBD1 might be the D (7 bases). Germline CDR1 is KGHSH and CDR2 is LQKENI. The ends were cut back, 0 bases at V and 1 base at J, with 12 bases in the middle. The CDR3 covers 17 residues.

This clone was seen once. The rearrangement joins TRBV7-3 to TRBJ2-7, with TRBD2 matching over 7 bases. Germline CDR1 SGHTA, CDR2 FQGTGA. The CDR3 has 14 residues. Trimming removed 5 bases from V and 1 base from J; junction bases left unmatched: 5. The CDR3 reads CASSPGGVSYEQYF. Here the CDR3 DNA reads TGTGCCAGCAGCCCGGGGGGTGTATCCTACGAGCAGTACTTC.

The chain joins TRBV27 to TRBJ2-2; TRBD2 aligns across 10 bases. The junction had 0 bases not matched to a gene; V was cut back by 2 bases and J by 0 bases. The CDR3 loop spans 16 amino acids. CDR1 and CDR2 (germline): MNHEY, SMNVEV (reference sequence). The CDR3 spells CASSLLAGANTGELFF. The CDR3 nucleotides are TGTGCCAGCAGTTTACTAGCGGGGGCGAACACCGGGGAGCTGTTTTTT.

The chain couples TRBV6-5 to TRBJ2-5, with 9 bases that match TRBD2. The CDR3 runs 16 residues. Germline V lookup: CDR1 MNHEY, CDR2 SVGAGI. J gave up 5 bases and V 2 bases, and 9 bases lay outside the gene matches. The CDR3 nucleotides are TGTGCCAGCAGTTACCAATCAGCGGGAGGATCTGAGACCCAGTACTTC. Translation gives CASSYQSAGGSETQYF.

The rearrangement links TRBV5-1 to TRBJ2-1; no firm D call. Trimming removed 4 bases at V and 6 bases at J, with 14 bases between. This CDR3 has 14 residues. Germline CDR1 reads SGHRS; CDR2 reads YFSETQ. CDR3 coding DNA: TGCGCCAGCAGCCGAACGCCAGGCTCCAATGAGCAGTTCTTC. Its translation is CASSRTPGSNEQFF.

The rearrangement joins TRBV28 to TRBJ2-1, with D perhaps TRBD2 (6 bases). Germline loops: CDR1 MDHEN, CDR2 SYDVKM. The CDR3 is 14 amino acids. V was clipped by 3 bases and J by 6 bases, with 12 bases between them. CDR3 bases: TGTGCCAGCAGTTTGTTTCTAGCGCGCAATGAGCAGTTCTTC. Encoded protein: CASSLFLARNEQFF.

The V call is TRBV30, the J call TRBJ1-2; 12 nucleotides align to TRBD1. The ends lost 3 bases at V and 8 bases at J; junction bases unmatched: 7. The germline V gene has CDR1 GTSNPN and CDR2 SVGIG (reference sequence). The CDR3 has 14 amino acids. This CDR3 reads CAWSLGQGARGYTF. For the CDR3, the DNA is TGTGCCTGGAGCCTGGGACAGGGGGCGCGAGGCTACACCTTC.

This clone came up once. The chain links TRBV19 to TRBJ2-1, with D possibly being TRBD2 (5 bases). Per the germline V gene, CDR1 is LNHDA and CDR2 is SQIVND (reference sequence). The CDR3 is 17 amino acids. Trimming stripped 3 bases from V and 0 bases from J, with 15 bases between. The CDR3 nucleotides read TGTGCCAGTAGTATTTATCGCGGGCAGAGCTCCTACAATGAGCAGTTCTTC. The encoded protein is CASSIYRGQSSYNEQFF. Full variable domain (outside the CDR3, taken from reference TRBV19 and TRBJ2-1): DGGITQSPKYLFRKEGQNVTLSCEQNLNHDAMYWYRQDPGQGLRLIYYSQIVNDFQKGDIAEGYSVSREKKESFPLTVTSAQKNPTAFYLCASSIYRGQSSYNEQFFGPGTRLTVL.

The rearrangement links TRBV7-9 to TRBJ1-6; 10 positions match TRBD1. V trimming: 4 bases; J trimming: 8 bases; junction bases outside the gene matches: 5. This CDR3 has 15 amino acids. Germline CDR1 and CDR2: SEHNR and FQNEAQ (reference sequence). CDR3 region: CASSSGQGWDSPLHF. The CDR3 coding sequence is TGTGCCAGCAGCTCGGGACAGGGGTGGGATTCACCCCTCCACTTT.

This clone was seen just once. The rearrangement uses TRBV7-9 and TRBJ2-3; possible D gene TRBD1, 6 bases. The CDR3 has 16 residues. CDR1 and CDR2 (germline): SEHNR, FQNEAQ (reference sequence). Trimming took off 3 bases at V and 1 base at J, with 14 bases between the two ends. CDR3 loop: CASSFPFRQGTDTQYF. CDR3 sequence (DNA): TGTGCCAGCAGCTTTCCCTTTAGACAGGGCACAGATACGCAGTATTTT.

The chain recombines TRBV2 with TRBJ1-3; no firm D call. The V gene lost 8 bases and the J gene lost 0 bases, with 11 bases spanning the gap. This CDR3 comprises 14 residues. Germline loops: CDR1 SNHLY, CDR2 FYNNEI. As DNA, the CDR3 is TGTGCCAGCCGTCCTGGGAGCTCTGGAAACACCATATATTTT. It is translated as CASRPGSSGNTIYF.

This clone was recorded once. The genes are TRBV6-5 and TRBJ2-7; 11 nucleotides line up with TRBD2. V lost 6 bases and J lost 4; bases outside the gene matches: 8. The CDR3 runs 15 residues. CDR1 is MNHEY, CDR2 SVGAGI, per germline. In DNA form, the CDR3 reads TGTGCCAGCAGCCAATCCATAGCGGGAGGGTACGAGCAGTACTTC. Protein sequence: CASSQSIAGGYEQYF.

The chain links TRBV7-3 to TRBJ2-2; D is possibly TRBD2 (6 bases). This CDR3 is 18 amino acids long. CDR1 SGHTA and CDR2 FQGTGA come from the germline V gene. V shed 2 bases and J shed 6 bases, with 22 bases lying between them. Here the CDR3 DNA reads TGTGCCAGCAGCTTAGAATGGAGGGCTAGGGTTGGTGCCGGGGAGCTGTTTTTT. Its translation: CASSLEWRARVGAGELFF.

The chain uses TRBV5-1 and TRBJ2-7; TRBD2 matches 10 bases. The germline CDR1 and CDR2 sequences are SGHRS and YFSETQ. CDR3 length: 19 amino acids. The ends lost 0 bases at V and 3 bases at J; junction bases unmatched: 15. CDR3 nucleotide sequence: TGCGCCAGCAGCTTGGGCCTGGGCTGGACTGGGACTAGCGACTACGAGCAGTACTTC. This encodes CASSLGLGWTGTSDYEQYF.

CDR3 residues: CASSPDYNEQFF. In DNA, the CDR3 is TGTGCCAGCAGCCCAGATTACAATGAGCAGTTCTTC. V usage is TRBV11-1 and J usage is TRBJ2-1; D remains unclear. Germline V lookup: CDR1 SGHAT, CDR2 FQDESV (reference sequence). Trimming took 5 bases from V and 4 from J, leaving 6 bases between them. This CDR3 spans 12 amino acids. Full variable domain (remainder filled in from reference TRBV11-1 and TRBJ2-1): EAEVAQSPRYKITEKSQAVAFWCDPISGHATLYWYRQILGQGPELLVQFQDESVVDDSQLPKDRFSAERLKGVDSTLKIQPAELGDSAMYLCASSPDYNEQFFGPGTRLTVL.

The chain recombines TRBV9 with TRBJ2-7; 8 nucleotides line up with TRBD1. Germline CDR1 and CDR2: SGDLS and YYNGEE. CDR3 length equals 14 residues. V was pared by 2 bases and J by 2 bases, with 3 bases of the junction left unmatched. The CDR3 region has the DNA TGTGCCAGCAGCGTCTCACAGGGGGCCTACGAGCAGTACTTC. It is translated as CASSVSQGAYEQYF. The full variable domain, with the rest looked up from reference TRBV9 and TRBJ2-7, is DSGVTQTPKHLITATGQRVTLRCSPRSGDLSVYWYQQSLDQGLQFLIQYYNGEERAKGNILERFSAQQFPDLHSELNLSSLELGDSALYFCASSVSQGAYEQYFGPGTRLTVT.

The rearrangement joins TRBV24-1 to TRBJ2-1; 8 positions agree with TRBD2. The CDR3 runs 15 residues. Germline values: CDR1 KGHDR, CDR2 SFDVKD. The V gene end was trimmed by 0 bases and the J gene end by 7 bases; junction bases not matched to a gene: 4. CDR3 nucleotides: TGTGCCACCAGTGATTTGAGCGGGAGTCTGAATGAGCAGTTCTTC. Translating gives CATSDLSGSLNEQFF.

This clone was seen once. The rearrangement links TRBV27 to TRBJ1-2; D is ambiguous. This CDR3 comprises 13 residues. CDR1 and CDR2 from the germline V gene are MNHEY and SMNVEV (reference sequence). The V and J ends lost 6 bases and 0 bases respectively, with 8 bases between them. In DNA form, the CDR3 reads TGTGCCAGCAGCACCACAGCTAACTATGGCTACACCTTC. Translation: CASSTTANYGYTF.

DNA for the CDR3: TGCGCCAGCAGCCAAGCCCTATACAATGAGCAGTTCTTC. This encodes CASSQALYNEQFF. This chain links TRBV4-1 with TRBJ2-1; D is undetermined. The ends were cut back, 1 base at V and 4 bases at J, with 5 bases in the middle. The CDR3 contains 13 residues. Germline assignment: CDR1 MGHRA and CDR2 YSYEKL.

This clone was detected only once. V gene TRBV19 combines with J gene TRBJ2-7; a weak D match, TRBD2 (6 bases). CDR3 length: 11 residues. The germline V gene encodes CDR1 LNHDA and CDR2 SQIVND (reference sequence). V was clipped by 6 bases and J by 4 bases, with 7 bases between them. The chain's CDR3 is CASRGTYEQYF. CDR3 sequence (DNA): TGTGCCAGTAGGGGGACTTACGAGCAGTACTTC. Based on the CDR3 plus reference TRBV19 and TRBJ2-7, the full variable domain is DGGITQSPKYLFRKEGQNVTLSCEQNLNHDAMYWYRQDPGQGLRLIYYSQIVNDFQKGDIAEGYSVSREKKESFPLTVTSAQKNPTAFYLCASRGTYEQYFGPGTRLTVT.

CDR3 sequence reads: CASSFDGSSYEQYF. CDR3 in DNA: TGTGCCAGCAGCTTCGACGGGAGCTCCTACGAGCAGTACTTC. This chain links TRBV7-2 with TRBJ2-7; D possibly corresponds to TRBD2 (6 bases). Germline values: CDR1 SGHTA, CDR2 FQGNSA. The CDR3 extends over 14 amino acids. Trimming left V 3 bases short and J 0 bases short, with 9 bases between.